This T cell receptor beta chain derives from a study of beta chain features in type 1 diabetes. Background on the study: Examined across all samples were some 110 million sorted cells. Whole-study results and caveats: TCRB CDR3s were moderately but significantly shorter in Type 1 diabetes patients in all four CD4+ subsets. cDNA-based sequencing might over-represent cells highly expressing TCR.

Points on this clone: Its antigen is currently unknown.

The investigators reverse transcribed all of the isolated RNA, so they sequenced expressed TCRB transcripts. TCRdb's table, derived via immunoSEQ multiplex PCR, lists solely in-frame clones and lacks some. The sample contains a few hundred thousand clones, approximately 15% of which appear only once. The single heparinised draw taken from each donor contained roughly 110 mL of blood on average. Staining for CD45RO/CCR7/CD25/CD127/CD95/CD27 allowed sorting of CD4+ naive, central memory, regulatory and stem cell-like memory cells. After removal of 4 bases from V and 5 bases from J, the junction contained 6 bases not matched to a gene. This CDR3 spans 15 amino acids. In germline, CDR1 is SEHNR, CDR2 FQNEAQ (reference sequence).

The TCR was taken from a man aged 18-30 years with type 1 diabetes. This chain connects TRBV7-9 to TRBJ2-3; 10 nucleotides agree with TRBD1. The material sequenced was naive CD4+ T cells from blood. The CDR3 is CASSYRQGAVDTQYF. CDR3 coding DNA: TGTGCCAGCAGCTACCGACAGGGGGCTGTAGATACGCAGTATTTT. Full variable domain (outside the CDR3, taken from reference TRBV7-9 and TRBJ2-3): DTGVSQNPRHKITKRGQNVTFRCDPISEHNRLYWYRQTLGQGPEFLTYFQNEAQLEKSRLLSDRFSAERPKGSFSTLEIQRTEQGDSAMYLCASSYRQGAVDTQYFGPGTRLTVL.